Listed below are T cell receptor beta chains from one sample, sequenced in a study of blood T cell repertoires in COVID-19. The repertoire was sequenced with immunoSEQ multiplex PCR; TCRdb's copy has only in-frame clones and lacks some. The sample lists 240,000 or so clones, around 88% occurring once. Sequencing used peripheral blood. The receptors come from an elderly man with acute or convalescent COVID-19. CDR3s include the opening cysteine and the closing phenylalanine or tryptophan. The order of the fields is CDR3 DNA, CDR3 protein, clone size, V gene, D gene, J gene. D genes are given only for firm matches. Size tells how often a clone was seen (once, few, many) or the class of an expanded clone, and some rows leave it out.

CDR3 DNA: TGTGCCAGCCTTGCAGGGGTTAATTCACCCCTCCACTTT; CDR3 protein: CASLAGVNSPLHF; clone size: .; V gene: TRBV6-5; D gene: .; J gene: TRBJ1-6
CDR3 DNA: TGTGCCAGTAGAGCAGACAGGGCCAGCTCCTACAATGAGCAGTTCTTC; CDR3 protein: CASRADRASSYNEQFF; clone size: .; V gene: TRBV19; D gene: TRBD1; J gene: TRBJ2-1
CDR3 DNA: TGTGCCAGCAGCTTGGTAGCGGGGGGTAGCAATGAGCAGTTCTTC; CDR3 protein: CASSLVAGGSNEQFF; clone size: .; V gene: TRBV5-4; D gene: TRBD2; J gene: TRBJ2-1
CDR3 DNA: TGTGCCAGCAGTTTGGTCACAACCTACGAGCAGTACTTC; CDR3 protein: CASSLVTTYEQYF; clone size: .; V gene: TRBV28; D gene: .; J gene: TRBJ2-7
CDR3 DNA: TGTGCCAGTAGTATCCGGACGGGGAACTCTGGGGCCAACGTCCTGACTTTC; CDR3 protein: CASSIRTGNSGANVLTF; clone size: .; V gene: TRBV19; D gene: .; J gene: TRBJ2-6
CDR3 DNA: TGTGCCAGCAGCTTAACCGGGACAGCCTCTGGGGCCAACGTCCTGACTTTC; CDR3 protein: CASSLTGTASGANVLTF; clone size: .; V gene: TRBV7-3; D gene: TRBD1; J gene: TRBJ2-6
CDR3 DNA: TGTGCCAGCAGCTTGGGCGGAAGGAGGTACGAGCAGTACTTC; CDR3 protein: CASSLGGRRYEQYF; clone size: .; V gene: TRBV5-4; D gene: .; J gene: TRBJ2-7
CDR3 DNA: TGCAGCGTCCTGACAGGGGGCTCGGAAGCTTTCTTT; CDR3 protein: CSVLTGGSEAFF; clone size: .; V gene: TRBV29-1; D gene: TRBD1; J gene: TRBJ1-1
CDR3 DNA: TGTGCCAGCAGTCCCTCCGGGGGTAAGGCTGGGGCCAACGTCCTGACTTTC; CDR3 protein: CASSPSGGKAGANVLTF; clone size: many; V gene: TRBV27; D gene: .; J gene: TRBJ2-6
CDR3 DNA: TGCGCCAGCAGCTCGGGACTAGCAGCTAGCACAGATACGCAGTATTTT; CDR3 protein: CASSSGLAASTDTQYF; clone size: .; V gene: TRBV5-1; D gene: TRBD2; J gene: TRBJ2-3
CDR3 DNA: TGTGCCAGTAGCTTCATTCCGACCGGGACAGGGGCCAATGAGCAGTTCTTC; CDR3 protein: CASSFIPTGTGANEQFF; clone size: .; V gene: TRBV19; D gene: TRBD1; J gene: TRBJ2-1
CDR3 DNA: TGTGCCAGCAGCACTGGACAGGGGAACTATGGCTACACCTTC; CDR3 protein: CASSTGQGNYGYTF; clone size: .; V gene: TRBV7-2; D gene: TRBD1; J gene: TRBJ1-2
CDR3 DNA: TGTGCCAGCAGCGTATCAGGGGGGCCTTACACTGAAGCTTTCTTT; CDR3 protein: CASSVSGGPYTEAFF; clone size: .; V gene: TRBV9; D gene: TRBD1; J gene: TRBJ1-1
CDR3 DNA: TGTGCCAGCAGCCAGCCGGGACAGGGGTATGGCTACACCTTC; CDR3 protein: CASSQPGQGYGYTF; clone size: .; V gene: TRBV4-2; D gene: TRBD1; J gene: TRBJ1-2
CDR3 DNA: TGTGCCAGCAGAATAGGTAGCCAGCCCCAGCATTTT; CDR3 protein: CASRIGSQPQHF; clone size: .; V gene: TRBV12-3/TRBV12-4; D gene: .; J gene: TRBJ1-5
CDR3 DNA: TGTGCCAGCAGTTTTAGCGGGGACCACACCGGGGAGCTGTTTTTT; CDR3 protein: CASSFSGDHTGELFF; clone size: few; V gene: TRBV2; D gene: TRBD2; J gene: TRBJ2-2
CDR3 DNA: TGTGCCAGTAGCCATACCAGAGAGACCCAGTACTTC; CDR3 protein: CASSHTRETQYF; clone size: .; V gene: TRBV19; D gene: .; J gene: TRBJ2-5
CDR3 DNA: TGCGCCAGCAGCCAAGATTCGCAAAGGACAGGGAGAGACTATGGCTACACCTTC; CDR3 protein: CASSQDSQRTGRDYGYTF; clone size: .; V gene: TRBV4-1; D gene: TRBD1; J gene: TRBJ1-2
CDR3 DNA: TGTGCCAGCAGCCGTGGGACAGGGTACGAGCAGTACTTC; CDR3 protein: CASSRGTGYEQYF; clone size: .; V gene: TRBV3-1/TRBV3-2; D gene: TRBD1; J gene: TRBJ2-7
CDR3 DNA: TGTGCCACCAAAACAACAGGGTTGGAGACCCAGTACTTC; CDR3 protein: CATKTTGLETQYF; clone size: .; V gene: TRBV18; D gene: .; J gene: TRBJ2-5
CDR3 DNA: TGCGCCAGCAGCTTGGAGGGACAGGGGTCCTACGAGCAGTACTTC; CDR3 protein: CASSLEGQGSYEQYF; clone size: .; V gene: TRBV5-1; D gene: TRBD1; J gene: TRBJ2-7
CDR3 DNA: TGCGCCAGCAGTGATCCGGGTCGATCTGGAAACACCATATATTTT; CDR3 protein: CASSDPGRSGNTIYF; clone size: once; V gene: TRBV10-1; D gene: .; J gene: TRBJ1-3
CDR3 DNA: TGTGCCAGCACCCACAGGGGGGTAAGAGATCAGCCCCAGCATTTT; CDR3 protein: CASTHRGVRDQPQHF; clone size: .; V gene: TRBV6-4; D gene: TRBD1; J gene: TRBJ1-5
CDR3 DNA: TGCGCCAGCAGCTTGGTGATAGCGGGAGAGGGGGAGCAGTTCTTC; CDR3 protein: CASSLVIAGEGEQFF; clone size: few; V gene: TRBV5-1; D gene: TRBD2; J gene: TRBJ2-1
CDR3 DNA: TGTGCCAGCAGTTTCCACGACAGGAAGGAGACCCAGTACTTC; CDR3 protein: CASSFHDRKETQYF; clone size: .; V gene: TRBV28; D gene: .; J gene: TRBJ2-5
CDR3 DNA: TGTGCCAGCAACCTGGGACACCAAAATCAGCCCCAGCATTTT; CDR3 protein: CASNLGHQNQPQHF; clone size: once; V gene: TRBV5-8; D gene: .; J gene: TRBJ1-5
CDR3 DNA: TGTGCCAGCTCACCCTCGTTAAGACAGGGGCACTATGGCTACACCTTC; CDR3 protein: CASSPSLRQGHYGYTF; clone size: .; V gene: TRBV18; D gene: TRBD1; J gene: TRBJ1-2
CDR3 DNA: TGTGCCAGTAGTGAAGTGACAGGGGCGAACACTGAAGCTTTCTTT; CDR3 protein: CASSEVTGANTEAFF; clone size: few; V gene: TRBV19; D gene: TRBD1; J gene: TRBJ1-1
CDR3 DNA: TGTGCCAGCAGTTACTACGGGTATGGCTACACCTTC; CDR3 protein: CASSYYGYGYTF; clone size: .; V gene: TRBV6-5; D gene: .; J gene: TRBJ1-2
CDR3 DNA: TGTGCCAGCAAAGGGACAGGGGGGTACAATGAGCAGTTCTTC; CDR3 protein: CASKGTGGYNEQFF; clone size: .; V gene: TRBV28; D gene: TRBD1; J gene: TRBJ2-1
CDR3 DNA: TGTGCCAGCAGTTACTCGACAGGCCTGAACACCGGGGAGCTGTTTTTT; CDR3 protein: CASSYSTGLNTGELFF; clone size: .; V gene: TRBV6-2/TRBV6-3; D gene: .; J gene: TRBJ2-2
CDR3 DNA: TGTGCCAGCAGCTCAGGACAGTCCTACGAGCAGTACTTC; CDR3 protein: CASSSGQSYEQYF; clone size: .; V gene: TRBV28; D gene: .; J gene: TRBJ2-7
CDR3 DNA: TGTGCCAGCTCACCCTCAGGGCTGAATGAGCAGTTCTTC; CDR3 protein: CASSPSGLNEQFF; clone size: .; V gene: TRBV18; D gene: .; J gene: TRBJ2-1
CDR3 DNA: TGTGCCAGCAGTTTGGGCGACTCCTACGAGCAGTACTTC; CDR3 protein: CASSLGDSYEQYF; clone size: .; V gene: TRBV12-3/TRBV12-4; D gene: .; J gene: TRBJ2-7
CDR3 DNA: TGTGCCAGTAGTATTCGCAGAAGCTCTGGGGCCAACGTCCTGACTTTC; CDR3 protein: CASSIRRSSGANVLTF; clone size: few; V gene: TRBV19; D gene: .; J gene: TRBJ2-6
CDR3 DNA: TGTGCTAGCAGACTAGCGGATTACACCGGGGAGCTGTTTTTT; CDR3 protein: CASRLADYTGELFF; clone size: .; V gene: TRBV7-7; D gene: TRBD2; J gene: TRBJ2-2
CDR3 DNA: TGTGCCAGCAGTGAAGCGTATCCGTCCTCAGGGACCGGGGAGCTGTTTTTT; CDR3 protein: CASSEAYPSSGTGELFF; clone size: .; V gene: TRBV6-1; D gene: .; J gene: TRBJ2-2
CDR3 DNA: TGCAGTGCCCCCATAGCCTACGAGCAGTACTTC; CDR3 protein: CSAPIAYEQYF; clone size: .; V gene: TRBV20-1; D gene: .; J gene: TRBJ2-7
CDR3 DNA: TGTGCCAGCAGGGCAGGGTGGACTGAAGCTTTCTTT; CDR3 protein: CASRAGWTEAFF; clone size: .; V gene: TRBV12-3/TRBV12-4; D gene: .; J gene: TRBJ1-1
CDR3 DNA: TGTGCCAGCAAGGCGGGACTAAGCACAGATACGCAGTATTTT; CDR3 protein: CASKAGLSTDTQYF; clone size: .; V gene: TRBV2; D gene: TRBD2; J gene: TRBJ2-3
CDR3 DNA: TGTGCCAGCGGGCAAAGCACCTGGCAGTACTTC; CDR3 protein: CASGQSTWQYF; clone size: .; V gene: TRBV6-6; D gene: .; J gene: TRBJ2-7
CDR3 DNA: TGTGCCAGCAGTTTTTACTTAGCGGGGGGCTACGAGCAGTACTTC; CDR3 protein: CASSFYLAGGYEQYF; clone size: .; V gene: TRBV28; D gene: TRBD2; J gene: TRBJ2-7
CDR3 DNA: TGCGCCAGCAGCTCCGGGTCTTACACAGATACGCAGTATTTT; CDR3 protein: CASSSGSYTDTQYF; clone size: .; V gene: TRBV5-1; D gene: .; J gene: TRBJ2-3
CDR3 DNA: TGCGCCAGCAGCCAAGGCAGGGCCTATGGCTACACCTTC; CDR3 protein: CASSQGRAYGYTF; clone size: .; V gene: TRBV4-1; D gene: .; J gene: TRBJ1-2
CDR3 DNA: TGTGCCAGCAGCTTGGCACTTGATCGGAATTCACCCCTCCACTTT; CDR3 protein: CASSLALDRNSPLHF; clone size: .; V gene: TRBV5-6; D gene: .; J gene: TRBJ1-6
CDR3 DNA: TGTGCCAGCAGTTACGGAGAACCGAACACTGAAGCTTTCTTT; CDR3 protein: CASSYGEPNTEAFF; clone size: few; V gene: TRBV6-6; D gene: .; J gene: TRBJ1-1
CDR3 DNA: TGTGCCAGCAGCCAAGATCCCGACGCGAGGGATGGCTACACCTTC; CDR3 protein: CASSQDPDARDGYTF; clone size: .; V gene: TRBV3-1/TRBV3-2; D gene: .; J gene: TRBJ1-2
CDR3 DNA: TGTGCCAGCAGCCTCACCGGAGGGTTAGAACTGTTTTTT; CDR3 protein: CASSLTGGLELFF; clone size: .; V gene: TRBV13; D gene: .; J gene: TRBJ1-4
CDR3 DNA: TGTGCCAGTAGTGGTGGGGGGGCGCGGGAGCAGTTCTTC; CDR3 protein: CASSGGGAREQFF; clone size: .; V gene: TRBV19; D gene: .; J gene: TRBJ2-1
CDR3 DNA: TGTGCCAGCAGTGGACAGGGTAAACTGTTTTTT; CDR3 protein: CASSGQGKLFF; clone size: once; V gene: TRBV2; D gene: TRBD1; J gene: TRBJ1-4